This T cell receptor (beta chain) is from a study of regulatory T cells in long-lasting Graves disease. Germline V gives CDR1 SNHLY, CDR2 FYNNEI. Trimming shortened V by 2 bases and J by 3 bases, and 20 bases separated the two germline ends. The CDR3 runs 18 residues. The time point was: newly diagnosed GD, antithyroid drugs for less than 3 months. From PBMCs, RNA was extracted and then used to make the TCR library. In this sample, this clonotype turned up many times. The TCR beta library used iRepertoire HTBI primers with Arm-PCR amplification of CDR3. TCRdb reprocessed the multiplex PCR reads via MiXCR and lists one record per CDR3 protein. The sample contains approximately 400,000 distinct CDR3 sequences, over 9.5% of which appear only once. These same data were also listed under a study on T cells in Graves' hyperthyroidism and ophthalmopathy.

Sequencing used peripheral blood mononuclear cells (PBMCs), obtained at new diagnosis, from a patient treated with antithyroid drugs. V gene TRBV2 combines with J gene TRBJ2-1; D assignment may be TRBD1 or TRBD2 (6 bases each). The sequence came from a woman between 18 and 29 years old with Graves disease. The CDR3 DNA sequence: TGTGCCAGCAGTGAACCGAGTGGAAGGGGGGCCTTCTACAATGAGCAGTTCTTC. The encoded protein is CASSEPSGRGAFYNEQFF.